These 24 T cell receptor beta chains share one sample of origin, sequenced in a study of cytomegalovirus exposure and HLA in healthy donors. Use of 60 Vbeta and 13 Jbeta primers characterized the PCR. Repertoires were generated with immunoSEQ multiplex PCR, while TCRdb's copy carries only in-frame clones and drops some. In the table there are 100,000 to 150,000 clones, about two thirds of which are singletons. The sample comprised PBMCs. Receptors were obtained from a man in his sixties in good health and CMV-seropositive.

The chain couples TRBV5-1 to TRBJ1-6; 7 nucleotides match TRBD1. The germline gives CDR1 SGHRS, CDR2 YFSETQ. The CDR3 totals 15 residues. The trim removed 3 bases at V and 5 bases at J, leaving 5 bases unmatched. In DNA, the CDR3 is TGCGCCAGCAGCTCCCGGGACAGAAATAATTCACCCCTCCACTTT. Its protein product is CASSSRDRNNSPLHF.

This clone was counted a single time. V and J are TRBV11-2 and TRBJ2-3; 8 nucleotides agree with TRBD2. Germline CDR1 SGHAT, CDR2 FQNNGV. This CDR3 is built from 16 residues. The ends lost 2 bases at V and 2 bases at J; junction bases unmatched: 6. The CDR3 protein is CASSLRAGDDTDTQYF. In DNA form, the CDR3 reads TGTGCCAGCAGCTTACGAGCGGGGGATGACACAGATACGCAGTATTTT.

The rearrangement links TRBV6-1 to TRBJ1-5; 10 bases match TRBD1. V lost 5 bases and J lost 8; bases outside the gene matches: 9. Per the germline V gene, CDR1 is MNHNS and CDR2 is SASEGT. The length of the CDR3 is 15 residues. The CDR3 protein is CASSLTGTGVEPQHF. For the CDR3, the DNA is TGTGCCAGCAGTCTAACCGGGACAGGGGTTGAGCCCCAGCATTTT.

This clone was seen more than once but under ten times. This sequence joins TRBV5-4 and TRBJ2-5; D gene unclear. The J call may be mistaken, given a closer DNA end match to TRBJ2-7. CDR3 length equals 16 residues. The germline gives CDR1 SGHNT, CDR2 YYREEE (reference sequence). The DNA of the CDR3 is TGTGCCAGCAGCAACATACAGCAGATCGGTTTCTACGAGCAGTACTTC. Translation gives CASSNIQQIGFYEQYF.

The V and J genes are TRBV6-1 and TRBJ2-1, with D tentatively TRBD2 (7 bases). The CDR3 consists of 16 residues. With 2 bases removed from V and 5 bases from J, the gap between germline ends came to 16 bases. Germline assignment: CDR1 MNHNS and CDR2 SASEGT. The CDR3 bases are TGTGCCAGCAGTGAACTTGGGCGGGGGCAAAACAATGAGCAGTTCTTC. Its protein product is CASSELGRGQNNEQFF.

The chain's CDR3 is CASSLGDRRMNTEAFF. Written as DNA, the CDR3 is TGTGCCAGCAGCTTGGGTGACAGAAGGATGAACACTGAAGCTTTCTTT. J is TRBJ1-1 and V is TRBV5-4, with D tentatively TRBD1 (5 bases). The CDR3 has 16 amino acids. V gave up 0 bases and J gave up 0 bases, with 12 bases separating them. Germline loops: CDR1 SGHNT, CDR2 YYREEE (reference sequence).

Concerning this clone: One junction end does not reproduce the germline sequence, and a read error may be involved. The chain links TRBV7-9 to TRBJ1-2, with D maybe TRBD1 (6 bases). CDR3 length equals 18 residues. Germline V gene sequence: CDR1 SEHNR, CDR2 FQNEAQ (reference sequence). The CDR3 region is CSSSSRFGSQGFDYGYTF. For the CDR3, the DNA is TGTTCCAGCAGCTCGAGGTTCGGGTCGCAGGGGTTTGACTATGGCTACACCTTC.

The chain uses TRBV28 and TRBJ1-2, with no clear D. Trimming pared 5 bases from V and 12 bases from J, leaving 19 bases between. CDR1 is MDHEN and CDR2 is SYDVKM in the germline V gene. This CDR3 region has 13 residues. As DNA, the CDR3 is TGTGCCAGCAGTCAGACATCTCCCCTCGGCCACACCTTC. Amino acids: CASSQTSPLGHTF.

The V call is TRBV13, the J call TRBJ1-1, with TRBD1 as a possible D gene (5 bases). Germline lookup yields CDR1 PRHDT and CDR2 FYEKMQ (reference sequence). The CDR3 is 15 amino acids. V lost 3 bases and J 3 bases, leaving 14 bases between the germline ends. The CDR3 DNA is TGTGCCAGCAGCTTGGGACTGGGAGCGGACACTGAAGCTTTCTTT. This sequence encodes CASSLGLGADTEAFF. Full variable domain (missing parts from reference TRBV13 and TRBJ1-1): AAGVIQSPRHLIKEKRETATLKCYPIPRHDTVYWYQQGPGQDPQFLISFYEKMQSDKGSIPDRFSAQQFSDYHSELNMSSLELGDSALYFCASSLGLGADTEAFFGQGTRLTVV.

This clone appeared a single time. The genes are TRBV5-6 and TRBJ1-1; D ambiguous. Trimming removed 4 bases from V and 10 bases from J, with 14 bases in between. This CDR3 spans 12 amino acids. Germline assignment: CDR1 SGHDT and CDR2 YYEEEE. In DNA form, the CDR3 reads TGTGCCAGCAGCCCACTTTTGGGGAGAGCTTTCTTT. It yields the protein CASSPLLGRAFF.

The chain is built from TRBV7-3 and TRBJ2-3; 14 bases are a match to TRBD2. Germline assignment: CDR1 SGHTA and CDR2 FQGTGA. The CDR3 is made up of 14 amino acids. V was clipped by 4 bases and J by 12 bases; unmatched bases: 6. The CDR3 DNA sequence: TGTGCCAGCAGCTCCGGACTAGCGGGGGGTACTCAGTATTTT. The encoded protein is CASSSGLAGGTQYF. The entire variable domain, with the rest obtained from reference TRBV7-3 and TRBJ2-3, is as follows: GAGVSQTPSNKVTEKGKYVELRCDPISGHTALYWYRQSLGQGPEFLIYFQGTGAADDSGLPNDRFFAVRPEGSVSTLKIQRTERGDSAVYLCASSSGLAGGTQYFGPGTRLTVL.

This clone has just a few counts. This chain links TRBV6-6 with TRBJ2-1; tentative D call: TRBD1 (5 bases). Germline V gene sequence: CDR1 MNHNY, CDR2 SVGAGI (reference sequence). V was shortened by 6 bases and J by 0 bases, with 12 bases between the two germline ends. This CDR3 region has 15 residues. The CDR3 DNA follows: TGTGCCAGCAGCGGAAGACAGAGCTCCTACAATGAGCAGTTCTTC. Translating gives CASSGRQSSYNEQFF.

This rearrangement joins TRBV2 to TRBJ1-1, with 7 bases matching TRBD1. CDR1 and CDR2 (germline): SNHLY, FYNNEI. The CDR3 runs to 14 residues. V was pared by 7 bases and J by 4 bases, with 9 bases of the junction left unmatched. CDR3 bases: TGTGCCAGCACAATACGACAGGGCGGCACTGAAGCTTTCTTT. This codes for CASTIRQGGTEAFF.

This chain joins TRBV6-5 and TRBJ2-2, with D perhaps matching TRBD2 (5 bases). CDR1 and CDR2 (germline): MNHEY, SVGAGI. The CDR3 runs 13 residues. The V gene lost 7 bases and the J gene lost 1 base, with 7 bases spanning the gap. The CDR3 reads CASNEGNTGELFF. The CDR3 DNA reads as TGTGCCAGCAATGAGGGGAACACCGGGGAGCTGTTTTTT.

This sequence joins TRBV11-3 and TRBJ2-2, with D maybe TRBD2 (5 bases). The CDR3 has 19 residues. Germline values: CDR1 SGHNT, CDR2 YENEEA. Trimming removed 0 bases from V and 3 bases from J, with 20 bases in between. As DNA, the CDR3 is TGTGCCAGCAGCTTAGATCAAAAAACGGCCCGCGGGCACACCGGGGAGCTGTTTTTT. Protein sequence: CASSLDQKTARGHTGELFF.

This rearrangement joins TRBV9 to TRBJ1-1; 10 bases line up with TRBD1. This CDR3 region has 18 residues. Losses at the gene ends were 4 bases for V and 0 bases for J; bases not matched to a gene: 12. Germline CDR1 is SGDLS and CDR2 is YYNGEE. This chain's CDR3 is CASSPPTGGESMNTEAFF. The CDR3 DNA reads as TGTGCCAGCAGCCCCCCGACAGGGGGCGAATCAATGAACACTGAAGCTTTCTTT.

This sequence joins TRBV19 and TRBJ1-5; D call uncertain. V was clipped by 0 bases and J by 7 bases, with 16 bases between them. CDR1 and CDR2 from the germline V gene are LNHDA and SQIVND (reference sequence). This CDR3 spans 16 amino acids. DNA of the CDR3: TGTGCCAGTAGTATAGACAGTTCCGGGGAATGGCAGCCCCAGCATTTT. It translates to CASSIDSSGEWQPQHF. Filled out from reference TRBV19 and TRBJ1-5, the complete variable domain reads DGGITQSPKYLFRKEGQNVTLSCEQNLNHDAMYWYRQDPGQGLRLIYYSQIVNDFQKGDIAEGYSVSREKKESFPLTVTSAQKNPTAFYLCASSIDSSGEWQPQHFGDGTRLSIL.

The table lists this clone with a few counts. This chain joins TRBV6-1 and TRBJ2-5; no clear D. The CDR3 loop spans 14 amino acids. V lost 8 bases and J lost 0, with 13 bases in between. Per the germline V gene, CDR1 is MNHNS and CDR2 is SASEGT. CDR3: CASGGRDYQETQYF. CDR3 in DNA: TGTGCCAGCGGCGGCCGAGATTACCAAGAGACCCAGTACTTC.

The CDR3 nucleotides are TGCGCCAGCAGCTTGCAGTTCGGACAGAGCTATGGCTACACCTTC. Its translation: CASSLQFGQSYGYTF. The chain couples TRBV5-1 to TRBJ1-2, with a possible D match to TRBD1 (6 bases). V was pared by 1 base and J by 4 bases, with 14 bases between. CDR1 is SGHRS, CDR2 YFSETQ, per germline. There are 15 residues in the CDR3. The variable domain in full, completed from reference TRBV5-1 and TRBJ1-2, reads KAGVTQTPRYLIKTRGQQVTLSCSPISGHRSVSWYQQTPGQGLQFLFEYFSETQRNKGNFPGRFSGRQFSNSRSEMNVSTLELGDSALYLCASSLQFGQSYGYTFGSGTRLTVV.

This clone is medium-sized (0.01 to 0.1%) in the sample. The chain joins TRBV28 to TRBJ2-3, with 10 positions matching TRBD2. Germline V gene sequence: CDR1 MDHEN, CDR2 SYDVKM. The V gene end was trimmed by 8 bases and the J gene end by 0 bases; junction bases not matched to a gene: 5. The CDR3 loop spans 15 amino acids. The CDR3 sequence is CASPPSGGSTDTQYF. The CDR3 bases are TGTGCCAGCCCCCCTAGCGGGGGAAGCACAGATACGCAGTATTTT.

The chain recombines TRBV28 with TRBJ2-1, with 9 bases aligning to TRBD1. In germline, CDR1 is MDHEN, CDR2 SYDVKM. The trim removed 4 bases at V and 8 bases at J, leaving 0 bases unmatched. This CDR3 spans 12 amino acids. DNA of the CDR3: TGTGCCAGCAGTTGGGACAGGGATGAGCAGTTCTTC. Translation gives CASSWDRDEQFF.

The chain couples TRBV25-1 to TRBJ1-6; possible D gene TRBD1, 5 bases. The CDR3 runs to 13 residues. The germline V gene has CDR1 MGHDK and CDR2 SYGVNS. V dropped 7 bases and J dropped 6 bases, with 10 bases sitting between them. The CDR3 is CASNQGGNSPLHF. Written as DNA, the CDR3 is TGTGCCAGCAACCAGGGAGGTAATTCACCCCTCCACTTT.

This chain joins TRBV6-5 and TRBJ1-2; D ambiguous. Germline V gives CDR1 MNHEY, CDR2 SVGAGI. The V gene lost 0 bases and the J gene lost 5 bases, with 13 bases spanning the gap. CDR3 size: 15 residues. CDR3 DNA sequence: TGTGCCAGCAGTTACTCTCCCACTGTACCTTATGGCTACACCTTC. Protein: CASSYSPTVPYGYTF.

This chain connects TRBV2 to TRBJ2-7, with TRBD1 identical over 8 bases. Germline CDR1 SNHLY, CDR2 FYNNEI. V was pared by 7 bases and J by 5 bases, with 7 bases of the junction left unmatched. The CDR3 spans 13 residues. This chain's CDR3 is CASNRGQGDEQYF. The CDR3 nucleotides are TGTGCCAGCAACCGAGGACAGGGAGACGAGCAGTACTTC.